Listed below are T cell receptor beta chains from one sample, sequenced in a study of shared clonotypes between healthy human individuals. Method: immunoSEQ multiplex PCR; TCRdb's copy keeps in-frame clones and lacks some. The profile shows about 680,000 clones, just over 90% of them singletons. Sequences were obtained from naive CD8+ T cells sorted from blood. Receptor source: a man aged 25 to 45 in good health. The CDR3 runs from the conserved cysteine through the conserved F or W. Fields, in order: J gene, V gene, CDR3 length, D gene, clone size, CDR3 DNA, CDR3 protein. A D gene is named only where the DNA matches it firmly. Only some rows state a clone size, as once, few, many or a class for expanded clones.

j_call: TRBJ2-3
v_call: TRBV12-2
cdr3_length: 17
d_call: NA
clone_size: NA
cdr3_nt: TGTGCAAGTCGCCCCGGGCGATACAGGGGGCAAGCAGATACGCAGTATTTT
cdr3_aa: CASRPGRYRGQADTQYF

j_call: TRBJ1-5
v_call: TRBV15
cdr3_length: 17
d_call: TRBD1
clone_size: NA
cdr3_nt: TGTGCCACCAGCAGAGACCACCTAGGACAGGGGAATCAGCCCCAGCATTTT
cdr3_aa: CATSRDHLGQGNQPQHF

j_call: TRBJ2-1
v_call: TRBV28
cdr3_length: 14
d_call: NA
clone_size: few
cdr3_nt: TGTGCCAGCAGTTGGGCAAGCTCCTACAATGAGCAGTTCTTC
cdr3_aa: CASSWASSYNEQFF

j_call: TRBJ2-5
v_call: TRBV7-9
cdr3_length: 14
d_call: NA
clone_size: NA
cdr3_nt: TGTGCCAGCAGCTTAGGCCATCCACAAGAGACCCAGTACTTC
cdr3_aa: CASSLGHPQETQYF

j_call: TRBJ2-1
v_call: TRBV28
cdr3_length: 20
d_call: TRBD2
clone_size: NA
cdr3_nt: TGTGCCAGCAGTCCCTCCTCCGGGACTAGCGGGCCGAGCTCCTACAATGAGCAGTTCTTC
cdr3_aa: CASSPSSGTSGPSSYNEQFF

j_call: TRBJ1-2
v_call: TRBV5-1
cdr3_length: 12
d_call: NA
clone_size: NA
cdr3_nt: TGCGCCAGCAGCCAGGGTGACTATGGCTACACCTTC
cdr3_aa: CASSQGDYGYTF

j_call: TRBJ2-1
v_call: TRBV9
cdr3_length: 16
d_call: NA
clone_size: once
cdr3_nt: TGTGCCAGCAGCGTAAGGTCTAGCGCCTCCTACAATGAGCAGTTCTTC
cdr3_aa: CASSVRSSASYNEQFF

j_call: TRBJ2-2
v_call: TRBV5-1
cdr3_length: 18
d_call: NA
clone_size: few
cdr3_nt: TGCGCCAGCAGCTTTCCCTTGGACAGATCGTTCAACACCGGGGAGCTGTTTTTT
cdr3_aa: CASSFPLDRSFNTGELFF

j_call: TRBJ1-5
v_call: TRBV7-2
cdr3_length: 16
d_call: NA
clone_size: NA
cdr3_nt: TGTGCCAGCAGCTTATCCCCGTTGGGCCCAAATCAGCCCCAGCATTTT
cdr3_aa: CASSLSPLGPNQPQHF

j_call: TRBJ2-1
v_call: TRBV11-2
cdr3_length: 17
d_call: TRBD2
clone_size: NA
cdr3_nt: TGTGCCAGCAGCTTAGACGGTTTAGCGGGAGGTCGCGTTGAGCAGTTCTTC
cdr3_aa: CASSLDGLAGGRVEQFF

j_call: TRBJ2-1
v_call: TRBV28
cdr3_length: 16
d_call: NA
clone_size: once
cdr3_nt: TGTGCCAGCACCCAGGGCAGTCCGGGTTCCTACAATGAGCAGTTCTTC
cdr3_aa: CASTQGSPGSYNEQFF

j_call: TRBJ2-1
v_call: TRBV7-9
cdr3_length: 16
d_call: NA
clone_size: NA
cdr3_nt: TGTGCCAGCAGCGAGAGAAGGCTGGGCATTGACAATGAGCAGTTCTTC
cdr3_aa: CASSERRLGIDNEQFF

j_call: TRBJ2-7
v_call: TRBV19
cdr3_length: 15
d_call: NA
clone_size: NA
cdr3_nt: TGTGCCAGTAGTGTCGCTAGCGCAAGCTCCTACGAGCAGTACTTC
cdr3_aa: CASSVASASSYEQYF

j_call: TRBJ1-1
v_call: TRBV6-6
cdr3_length: 13
d_call: NA
clone_size: NA
cdr3_nt: TGTGCCAGCAAACAGGGATTGAACACTGAAGCTTTCTTT
cdr3_aa: CASKQGLNTEAFF

j_call: TRBJ1-5
v_call: TRBV19
cdr3_length: 18
d_call: NA
clone_size: NA
cdr3_nt: TGTGCCAGTAGCGTTCCGGGGGAACCCGATTATAGCAATCAGCCCCAGCATTTT
cdr3_aa: CASSVPGEPDYSNQPQHF

j_call: TRBJ2-7
v_call: TRBV18
cdr3_length: 16
d_call: NA
clone_size: NA
cdr3_nt: TGTGCCAGCTCACCCCTAGTTCCGGGTGGGACCTACGAGCAGTACTTC
cdr3_aa: CASSPLVPGGTYEQYF

j_call: TRBJ2-1
v_call: TRBV25-1
cdr3_length: 14
d_call: NA
clone_size: NA
cdr3_nt: TGTGCCAGCAGTCACTTTCTTCAACGCAATGAGCAGTTCTTC
cdr3_aa: CASSHFLQRNEQFF

j_call: TRBJ2-1
v_call: TRBV14
cdr3_length: 21
d_call: NA
clone_size: NA
cdr3_nt: TGTGCCAGCAGCCAGGGCCCGGCCGCAGGGCCCGTCCATTACCTTTACAATGAGCAGTTCTTC
cdr3_aa: CASSQGPAAGPVHYLYNEQFF

j_call: TRBJ1-1
v_call: TRBV14
cdr3_length: 13
d_call: TRBD1
clone_size: NA
cdr3_nt: TGTGCCAGCAGCCAGATCGGGACAGGGGAAGCTTTCTTT
cdr3_aa: CASSQIGTGEAFF

j_call: TRBJ2-1
v_call: TRBV6-5
cdr3_length: 13
d_call: NA
clone_size: NA
cdr3_nt: TGTGCCGCAGGGGGAGGCTCCTACAATGAGCAGTTCTTC
cdr3_aa: CAAGGGSYNEQFF

j_call: TRBJ1-2
v_call: TRBV2
cdr3_length: 12
d_call: NA
clone_size: NA
cdr3_nt: TGTGCCAGCCCAGGGGTAAACTATGGCTACACCTTC
cdr3_aa: CASPGVNYGYTF

j_call: TRBJ2-3
v_call: TRBV27
cdr3_length: 12
d_call: NA
clone_size: NA
cdr3_nt: TGTGCCAGCTGCGGAAATTTCGATACGCAGTATTTT
cdr3_aa: CASCGNFDTQYF

j_call: TRBJ1-1
v_call: TRBV7-6
cdr3_length: 13
d_call: NA
clone_size: once
cdr3_nt: TGTGCCAGCAGCCGTATTAGTGCAACTGAAGCTTTCTTT
cdr3_aa: CASSRISATEAFF

j_call: TRBJ2-7
v_call: TRBV7-9
cdr3_length: 15
d_call: NA
clone_size: NA
cdr3_nt: TGTGCCAGCAGCCCCCTAAACAGACAGTCCTACGAGCAGTACTTC
cdr3_aa: CASSPLNRQSYEQYF

j_call: TRBJ2-7
v_call: TRBV5-1
cdr3_length: 17
d_call: TRBD2
clone_size: NA
cdr3_nt: TGCGCCAGCAGCTCCGAGATTGGACTAGCGGGCCGATACGAGCAGTACTTC
cdr3_aa: CASSSEIGLAGRYEQYF

j_call: TRBJ2-7
v_call: TRBV10-2
cdr3_length: 17
d_call: TRBD2
clone_size: NA
cdr3_nt: TGCGCCAGCAGTGCGACTAGCGGGAGGTCAACACACTACGAGCAGTACTTC
cdr3_aa: CASSATSGRSTHYEQYF

j_call: TRBJ1-2
v_call: TRBV7-9
cdr3_length: 17
d_call: NA
clone_size: NA
cdr3_nt: TGTGCCAGCAGCGACAATGGACAGCGAGGACAATTCTATGGCTACACCTTC
cdr3_aa: CASSDNGQRGQFYGYTF

j_call: TRBJ2-1
v_call: TRBV7-9
cdr3_length: 14
d_call: TRBD1
clone_size: NA
cdr3_nt: TGTGCCAGCAGCCCCCGGGACAGGTACAATGAGCAGTTCTTC
cdr3_aa: CASSPRDRYNEQFF

j_call: TRBJ2-7
v_call: TRBV7-9
cdr3_length: 14
d_call: TRBD1
clone_size: NA
cdr3_nt: TGTGCCAGCAGCCCCCAGGGGGCTCTAATCGAGCAGTACTTC
cdr3_aa: CASSPQGALIEQYF

j_call: TRBJ2-7
v_call: TRBV29-1
cdr3_length: 12
d_call: NA
clone_size: NA
cdr3_nt: TGCAGCGTTGTCACTAGCAGCTACGAGCAGTACTTC
cdr3_aa: CSVVTSSYEQYF

j_call: TRBJ2-7
v_call: TRBV10-3
cdr3_length: 15
d_call: NA
clone_size: NA
cdr3_nt: TGTGCCATCAGTGAATATGGGGGGAACGCCTACGAGCAGTACTTC
cdr3_aa: CAISEYGGNAYEQYF

j_call: TRBJ1-4
v_call: TRBV4-3
cdr3_length: 16
d_call: NA
clone_size: NA
cdr3_nt: TGCGCCAGCAGCCAACATATGGGACCCCGTAATGAAAAACTGTTTTTT
cdr3_aa: CASSQHMGPRNEKLFF

j_call: TRBJ1-1
v_call: TRBV6-5
cdr3_length: 12
d_call: NA
clone_size: NA
cdr3_nt: TGTGCCAGCAGACGTCAGGGCACTGAAGCTTTCTTT
cdr3_aa: CASRRQGTEAFF

j_call: TRBJ2-3
v_call: TRBV9
cdr3_length: 14
d_call: NA
clone_size: NA
cdr3_nt: TGTGCCAGCAGCCCCCCCGCAGGCTCAGATACGCAGTATTTT
cdr3_aa: CASSPPAGSDTQYF

j_call: TRBJ2-2
v_call: TRBV6-5
cdr3_length: 15
d_call: NA
clone_size: NA
cdr3_nt: TGTGCCAGCAGTTACTCGAGCCGGGACTCCGGGGAGCTGTTTTTT
cdr3_aa: CASSYSSRDSGELFF

j_call: TRBJ2-3
v_call: TRBV21-1
cdr3_length: 18
d_call: NA
clone_size: NA
cdr3_nt: TGTGCCAGCAGCAGACAGGGGAACCTACATCCGAGCACAGATACGCAGTATTTT
cdr3_aa: CASSRQGNLHPSTDTQYF

j_call: TRBJ2-7
v_call: TRBV29-1
cdr3_length: 15
d_call: TRBD1
clone_size: NA
cdr3_nt: TGCAGCGTTGAAGATCAATCGGGACAGGGGCGGGAGCAGTACTTC
cdr3_aa: CSVEDQSGQGREQYF

j_call: TRBJ1-2
v_call: TRBV7-9
cdr3_length: 16
d_call: TRBD1
clone_size: NA
cdr3_nt: TGTGCCAGCAGCGGGGACAGGGCGGCAGCTAACTATGGCTACACCTTC
cdr3_aa: CASSGDRAAANYGYTF

j_call: TRBJ1-4
v_call: TRBV4-1
cdr3_length: 13
d_call: NA
clone_size: NA
cdr3_nt: TGCGCCAGCGGATCGGGATCTAATGAAAAACTGTTTTTT
cdr3_aa: CASGSGSNEKLFF

j_call: TRBJ1-4
v_call: TRBV7-9
cdr3_length: 16
d_call: NA
clone_size: NA
cdr3_nt: TGTGCCAGCAGTTTAAGCGGGACTGGGAGGGAAGAAAAACTGTTTTTT
cdr3_aa: CASSLSGTGREEKLFF

j_call: TRBJ2-3
v_call: TRBV18
cdr3_length: 15
d_call: NA
clone_size: NA
cdr3_nt: TGTGCCAGCTCACTGGACGAGGAATTCACAGATACGCAGTATTTT
cdr3_aa: CASSLDEEFTDTQYF

j_call: TRBJ2-3
v_call: TRBV28
cdr3_length: 16
d_call: TRBD2
clone_size: few
cdr3_nt: TGTGCCAGCAGTTTTTGGACTAGCGGGAGCTCAGATACGCAGTATTTT
cdr3_aa: CASSFWTSGSSDTQYF